This TCR beta chain was sequenced for a study of vaccination effects on CD4 cells after COVID-19. Study summary: CD4+ T cells specific for antigen were expanded with viral peptide pools by the ViraFEST assay before sequencing.

Of note for this clone: Its target is not known.

CD4+ T cell isolation took place after less than 13 days of culture. The vaccine recipients had no prior SARS-CoV-2 infection, with negative nucleocapsid antibodies. V shed 0 bases and J shed 4 bases, with 12 bases lying between them. Germline CDR1 is GTSNPN and CDR2 is SVGIG (reference sequence). The CDR3 is made up of 14 amino acids. Only in-frame clones appear in the TCRdb table, and some are missing; sequencing was by immunoSEQ multiplex PCR. The table includes some 39,000 clones, roughly 82% detected once. The chain employs TRBV30 and TRBJ1-1, with D perhaps TRBD1 (5 bases). This receptor was identified in a human donor who received a COVID-19 vaccine. The sequenced sample was CD4+ T cells from PBMCs cultured without peptide, obtained before COVID-19 vaccination. The CDR3 sequence is CAWSVTGLGTEAFF. The CDR3 region has the DNA TGTGCCTGGAGTGTAACAGGCTTGGGCACTGAAGCTTTCTTT.